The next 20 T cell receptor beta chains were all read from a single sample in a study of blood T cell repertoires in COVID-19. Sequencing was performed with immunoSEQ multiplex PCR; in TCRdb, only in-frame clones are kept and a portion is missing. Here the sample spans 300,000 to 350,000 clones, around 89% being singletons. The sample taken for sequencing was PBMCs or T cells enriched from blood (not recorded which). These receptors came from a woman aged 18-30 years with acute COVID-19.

CDR3 protein: CASLGTGQGYEQYF. The CDR3 coding sequence is TGTGCCAGCCTTGGGACGGGACAGGGATACGAGCAGTACTTC. The chain couples TRBV14 to TRBJ2-7; 9 bases match TRBD1. Trimming cost V 8 bases and J 4 bases; bases outside gene matches: 9. Germline lookup yields CDR1 SGHDN and CDR2 FVKESK. The CDR3 spans 14 residues.

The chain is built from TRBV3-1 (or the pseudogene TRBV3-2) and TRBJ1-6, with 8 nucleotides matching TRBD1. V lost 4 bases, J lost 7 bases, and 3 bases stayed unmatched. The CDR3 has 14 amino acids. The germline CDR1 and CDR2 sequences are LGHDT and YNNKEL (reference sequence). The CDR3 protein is CASSLTGENSPLHF. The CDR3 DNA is TGTGCCAGCAGCCTGACAGGGGAAAATTCACCCCTCCACTTT.

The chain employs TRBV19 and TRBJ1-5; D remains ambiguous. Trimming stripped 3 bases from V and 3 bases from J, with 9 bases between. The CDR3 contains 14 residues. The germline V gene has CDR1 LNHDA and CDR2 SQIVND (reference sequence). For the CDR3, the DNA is TGTGCCAGTAGTATCGGGGTCTCCAATCAGCCCCAGCATTTT. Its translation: CASSIGVSNQPQHF.

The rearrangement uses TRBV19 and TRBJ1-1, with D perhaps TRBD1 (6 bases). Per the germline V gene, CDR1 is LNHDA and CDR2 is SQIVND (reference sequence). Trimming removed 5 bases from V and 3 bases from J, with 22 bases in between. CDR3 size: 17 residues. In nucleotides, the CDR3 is TGTGCCAGTAGTCCCCCCTTACAGGAGGGGGGGTACACTGAAGCTTTCTTT. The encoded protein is CASSPPLQEGGYTEAFF.

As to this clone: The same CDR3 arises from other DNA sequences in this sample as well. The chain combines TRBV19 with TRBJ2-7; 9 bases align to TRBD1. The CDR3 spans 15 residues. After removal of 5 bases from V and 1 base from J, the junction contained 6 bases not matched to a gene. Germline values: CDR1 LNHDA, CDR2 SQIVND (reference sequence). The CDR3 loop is CASSVSGTGSYEQYF. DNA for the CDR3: TGTGCCAGTAGTGTCTCCGGGACAGGGTCCTACGAGCAGTACTTC.

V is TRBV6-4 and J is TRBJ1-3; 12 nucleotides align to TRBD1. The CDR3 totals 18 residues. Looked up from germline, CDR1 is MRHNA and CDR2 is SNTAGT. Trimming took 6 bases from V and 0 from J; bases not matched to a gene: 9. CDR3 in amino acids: CASSPGTGGTSSGNTIYF. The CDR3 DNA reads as TGTGCCAGCAGCCCCGGGACAGGGGGCACGAGCTCTGGAAACACCATATATTTT.

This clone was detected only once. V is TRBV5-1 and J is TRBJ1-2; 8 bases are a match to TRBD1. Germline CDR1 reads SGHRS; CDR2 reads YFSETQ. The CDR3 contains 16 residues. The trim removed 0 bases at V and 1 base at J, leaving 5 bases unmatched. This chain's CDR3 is CASSLAGDRLNYGYTF. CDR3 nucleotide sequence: TGCGCCAGCAGCTTGGCCGGGGACAGGCTTAACTATGGCTACACCTTC.

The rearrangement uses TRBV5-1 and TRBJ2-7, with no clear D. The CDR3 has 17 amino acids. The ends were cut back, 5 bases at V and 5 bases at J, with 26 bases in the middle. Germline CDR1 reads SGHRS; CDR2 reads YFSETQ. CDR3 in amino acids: CASSAQRGSLSDDEQYF. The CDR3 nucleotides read TGCGCCAGCAGTGCTCAACGCGGCTCGCTAAGTGATGACGAGCAGTACTTC.

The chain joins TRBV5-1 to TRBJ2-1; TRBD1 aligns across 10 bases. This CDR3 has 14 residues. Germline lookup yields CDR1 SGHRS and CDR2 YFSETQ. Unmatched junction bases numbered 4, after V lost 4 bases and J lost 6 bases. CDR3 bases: TGCGCCAGCAGCACCGGGACAGGGGTCAATGAGCAGTTCTTC. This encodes CASSTGTGVNEQFF.

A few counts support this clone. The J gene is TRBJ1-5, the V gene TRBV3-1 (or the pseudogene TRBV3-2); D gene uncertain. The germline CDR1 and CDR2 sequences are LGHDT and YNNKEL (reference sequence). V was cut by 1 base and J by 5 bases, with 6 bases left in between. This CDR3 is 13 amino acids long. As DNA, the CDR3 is TGTGCCAGCAGCCAAGCAGAAGATCAGCCCCAGCATTTT. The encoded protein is CASSQAEDQPQHF.

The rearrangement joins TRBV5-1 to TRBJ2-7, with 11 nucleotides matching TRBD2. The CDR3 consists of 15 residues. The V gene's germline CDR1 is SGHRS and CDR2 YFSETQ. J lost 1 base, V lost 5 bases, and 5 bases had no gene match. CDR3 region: CASRSGTSGSYEQYF. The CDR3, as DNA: TGCGCCAGCAGGTCCGGGACTAGCGGATCCTACGAGCAGTACTTC.

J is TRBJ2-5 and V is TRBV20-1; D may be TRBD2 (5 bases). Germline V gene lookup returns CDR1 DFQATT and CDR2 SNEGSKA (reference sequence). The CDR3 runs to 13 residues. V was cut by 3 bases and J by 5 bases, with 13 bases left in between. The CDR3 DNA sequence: TGCAGTGCTAGTAGGCTCGGGGTCGAGACCCAGTACTTC. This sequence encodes CSASRLGVETQYF.

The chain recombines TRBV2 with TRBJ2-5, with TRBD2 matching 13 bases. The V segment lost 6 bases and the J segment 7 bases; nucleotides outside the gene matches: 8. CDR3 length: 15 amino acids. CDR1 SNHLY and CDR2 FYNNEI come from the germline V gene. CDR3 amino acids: CASRGGLAGVGTQYF. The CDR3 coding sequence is TGTGCCAGCAGGGGCGGACTAGCGGGGGTAGGGACCCAGTACTTC.

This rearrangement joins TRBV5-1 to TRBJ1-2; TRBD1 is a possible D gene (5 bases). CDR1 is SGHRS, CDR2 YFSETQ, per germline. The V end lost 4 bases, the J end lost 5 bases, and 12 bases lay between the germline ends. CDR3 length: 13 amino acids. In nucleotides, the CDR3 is TGCGCCAGCAGCGTCCCCGGGGGATATGGCTACACCTTC. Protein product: CASSVPGGYGYTF.

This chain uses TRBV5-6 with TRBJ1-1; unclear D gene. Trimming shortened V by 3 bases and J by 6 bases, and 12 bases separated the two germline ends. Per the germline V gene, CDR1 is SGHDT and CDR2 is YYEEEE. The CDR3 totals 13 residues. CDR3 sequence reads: CASSSLLTAEAFF. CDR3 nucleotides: TGTGCCAGCAGCTCCTTACTCACCGCTGAAGCTTTCTTT. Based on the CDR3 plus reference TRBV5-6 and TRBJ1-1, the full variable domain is DAGVTQSPTHLIKTRGQQVTLRCSPKSGHDTVSWYQQALGQGPQFIFQYYEEEERQRGNFPDRFSGHQFPNYSSELNVNALLLGDSALYLCASSSLLTAEAFFGQGTRLTVV.

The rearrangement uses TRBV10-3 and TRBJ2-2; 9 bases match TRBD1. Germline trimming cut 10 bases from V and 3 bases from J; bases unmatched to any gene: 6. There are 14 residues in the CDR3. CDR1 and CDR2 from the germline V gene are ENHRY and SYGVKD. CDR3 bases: TGTGCCAGCCTAAGACAGGGGGACACCGGGGAGCTGTTTTTT. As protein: CASLRQGDTGELFF.

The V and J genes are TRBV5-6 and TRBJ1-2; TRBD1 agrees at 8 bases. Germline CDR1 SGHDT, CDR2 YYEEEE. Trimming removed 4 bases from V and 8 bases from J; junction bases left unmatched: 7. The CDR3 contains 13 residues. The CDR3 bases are TGTGCCAGCAGCATAGGACAGGGCCGCGGCTACACCTTC. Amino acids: CASSIGQGRGYTF.

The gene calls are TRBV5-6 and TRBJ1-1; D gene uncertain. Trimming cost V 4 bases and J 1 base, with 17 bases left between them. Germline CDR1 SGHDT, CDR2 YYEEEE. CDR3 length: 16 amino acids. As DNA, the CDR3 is TGTGCCAGCAGCCAAAATAAAAAGAACACGAACACTGAAGCTTTCTTT. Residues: CASSQNKKNTNTEAFF.

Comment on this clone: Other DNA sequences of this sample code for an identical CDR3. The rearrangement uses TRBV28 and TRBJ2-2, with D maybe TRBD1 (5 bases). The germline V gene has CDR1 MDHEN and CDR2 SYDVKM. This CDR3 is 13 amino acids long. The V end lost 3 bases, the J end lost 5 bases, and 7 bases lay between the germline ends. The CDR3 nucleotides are TGTGCCAGCAGTTTCCCAGGGACCGGGGAGCTGTTTTTT. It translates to CASSFPGTGELFF.

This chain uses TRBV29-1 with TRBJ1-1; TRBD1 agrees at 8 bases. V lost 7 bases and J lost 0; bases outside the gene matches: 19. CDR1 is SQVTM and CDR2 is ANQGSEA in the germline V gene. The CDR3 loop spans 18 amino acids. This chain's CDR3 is CSAQGDRNLRSLNTEAFF. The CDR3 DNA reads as TGCAGCGCCCAAGGGGACAGGAACCTACGAAGCCTGAACACTGAAGCTTTCTTT. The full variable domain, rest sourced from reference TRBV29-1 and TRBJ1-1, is SAVISQKPSRDICQRGTSLTIQCQVDSQVTMMFWYRQQPGQSLTLIATANQGSEATYESGFVIDKFPISRPNLTFSTLTVSNMSPEDSSIYLCSAQGDRNLRSLNTEAFFGQGTRLTVV.